The 5 T cell receptor beta chains below all came from one sample that was sequenced in a study of T-cell reconstitution after alpha-beta-depleted transplantation in children. Unique molecular identifiers were used in preparing the TCRbeta library. TCRdb analysed the PCR reads with MiXCR anew, one entry per CDR3 protein. The table has hundreds of thousands of distinct CDR3 sequences, about 16% seen once. The material was PBMCs, mostly from graft donor cells, obtained 360 days after TCRalphabeta/CD19-depleted stem cell transplant. All receptors derive from a boy younger than two who had a stem cell transplant for Wiskott-Aldrich syndrome, so the T cells may come from the graft donor.

This clonotype appeared a few times. The V gene is TRBV18, the J gene TRBJ1-2; D might be TRBD1 (6 bases). Germline V gene data show CDR1 as KGHSH and CDR2 as LQKENI. The V end lost 5 bases, the J end lost 5 bases, and 9 bases lay between the germline ends. The CDR3 extends over 12 amino acids. CDR3 loop: CASSTGQYGYTF. CDR3 nucleotide sequence: TGTGCCAGCTCAACCGGACAGTATGGCTACACCTTC.

This clonotype was counted only a few times. This chain uses TRBV5-6 with TRBJ2-7, with D possibly matching TRBD1 (6 bases). The CDR3 runs 15 residues. In germline, CDR1 is SGHDT, CDR2 YYEEEE. Trimming left V 3 bases short and J 4 bases short, with 17 bases between. The CDR3 sequence is CASSSLREQGYEQYF. The CDR3 DNA sequence: TGTGCCAGCAGCTCACTCCGGGAACAGGGATACGAGCAGTACTTC.

This clonotype was picked up a small number of times. This chain uses TRBV7-2 with TRBJ2-3; D not certain. V lost 0 bases, J lost 1 base, and 8 bases lay in between. Per the germline V gene, CDR1 is SGHTA and CDR2 is FQGNSA. This CDR3 comprises 15 residues. The CDR3 region has the DNA TGTGCCAGCAGCTTAGCGCGGCAGCGCACAGATACGCAGTATTTT. Its translation: CASSLARQRTDTQYF.

This clonotype was seen a handful of times. The rearrangement uses TRBV20-1 and TRBJ2-7; D is uncertain. V lost 0 bases and J lost 2, with 11 bases in between. The CDR3 spans 14 residues. CDR1 is DFQATT, CDR2 SNEGSKA, per germline (reference sequence). CDR3 sequence reads: CSARDGGFTYEQYF. In nucleotides, the CDR3 is TGCAGTGCTAGAGATGGTGGCTTTACCTACGAGCAGTACTTC.

The chain joins TRBV4-1 to TRBJ2-3; weak D call: TRBD2 (5 bases). Germline CDR1 and CDR2: MGHRA and YSYEKL. The V gene lost 1 base and the J gene lost 0 bases, with 14 bases spanning the gap. The CDR3 extends over 17 amino acids. As DNA, the CDR3 is TGCGCCAGCAGCCAAGGCCGAAGGACTCCCAGCACAGATACGCAGTATTTT. Residues: CASSQGRRTPSTDTQYF.